The 27 T cell receptor beta chains given below trace back to one sample, sequenced in a study of CXCR3-negative and CXCR3-positive naive CD8 T cells. No cognate antigen is known for these TCRs. General study findings and limits: Researchers report that CXCR3-positive naive cells carry more hydrophobic TRB CDR3s than CXCR3-negative naive cells.

cDNA libraries for TRB were generated by 5' RACE incorporating UMI labels. One entry per CDR3 protein, without DNA, is what TCRdb gives after re-calling the 5' RACE reads. The data show about 7,000 distinct CDR3 sequences, and the top ten clones hold about 1.9%. Sequenced material: naive CXCR3+ CD8+ T cells from blood. Subset here: CD45RO-CCR7+CD27+CD95- naive CD8+ T cells expressing CXCR3 (TNR3+). The receptor set was obtained from a human donor in good health. Some clones in this sample may be carry-over from other donors' samples.

J is TRBJ2-1 and V is TRBV29-1; with no DNA, the TCRdb D assignment of TRBD2 cannot be verified. The CDR3 is 16 residues long. CDR1 is SQVTM and CDR2 is ANQGSEA in the germline V gene. The CDR3 sequence: CSVEDGGREGPHEQFF.

The chain is built from TRBV7-9 and TRBJ2-4. CDR1 and CDR2 (germline): SEHNR, FQNEAQ (reference sequence). The CDR3 has 15 amino acids. The chain's CDR3 is CASSPPNWGKNIQYF.

The chain carries TRBV27 and TRBJ2-7; the TCRdb call, TRBD1, lacks DNA for checking. This CDR3 is 14 amino acids long. From germline, CDR1 is MNHEY and CDR2 SMNVEV (reference sequence). The CDR3 region is CASSLGQGSYEQYF.

Here the CDR3 reads CSVDFGTYGYTF. This sequence joins TRBV29-1 and TRBJ1-2; TCRdb's D gene call, TRBD1, goes unchecked for lack of DNA. This CDR3 region has 12 residues. Looked up from germline, CDR1 is SQVTM and CDR2 is ANQGSEA.

The V and J genes are TRBV29-1 and TRBJ1-1. Germline-derived CDR1 and CDR2 are SQVTM and ANQGSEA. The CDR3 spans 11 residues. This CDR3 reads CSVEQGPQAFF.

This clonotype ranks as medium-sized in terms of frequency. The J gene is TRBJ2-1, the V gene TRBV29-1; without DNA, the TCRdb call of TRBD2 cannot be checked. The CDR3 has 16 amino acids. Per the germline V gene, CDR1 is SQVTM and CDR2 is ANQGSEA. The CDR3 loop is CSVAARGLSSYNEQFF.

This chain joins TRBV29-1 and TRBJ2-1; the D gene TCRdb calls, TRBD2, cannot be checked with no DNA. Germline CDR1 is SQVTM and CDR2 is ANQGSEA. The CDR3 spans 17 residues. CDR3 sequence: CSVEFISGPCCYNEQFF.

Its frequency marks this clonotype as medium-sized. CDR3 protein: CASSLNPDGATEAFF. The J gene is TRBJ1-1, the V gene TRBV5-1; no DNA is available, so the TRBD1 call from TCRdb remains unchecked. The CDR3 totals 15 residues. CDR1 is SGHRS, CDR2 YFSETQ, per germline.

This clonotype is deemed medium-sized (0.01 to 0.1%) by its frequency. V gene TRBV7-9 combines with J gene TRBJ1-2; TCRdb outputs TRBD1, but without DNA this stays unchecked. The germline V gene has CDR1 SEHNR and CDR2 FQNEAQ (reference sequence). The CDR3 has 21 residues. CDR3: CASSSYPGGPQAASVEYGYTF.

By frequency, this clonotype is medium-sized. This sequence joins TRBV7-2 and TRBJ2-1; the TCRdb call, TRBD1, lacks DNA for checking. Germline CDR1 is SGHTA and CDR2 is FQGNSA. The CDR3 loop spans 13 amino acids. CDR3 sequence reads: CASSPGQYNEQFF.

V is TRBV28 and J is TRBJ2-4; TCRdb's D gene call, TRBD2, goes unchecked for lack of DNA. The CDR3 is made up of 14 amino acids. The germline V gene has CDR1 MDHEN and CDR2 SYDVKM. CDR3 protein: CASSWLAEADEQYF.

The J gene is TRBJ2-2, the V gene TRBV5-1; absent DNA, TCRdb's TRBD1 call cannot be checked. Germline loops: CDR1 SGHRS, CDR2 YFSETQ. This CDR3 contains 15 residues. This CDR3 reads CASSPGQANTGELFF.

V and J are TRBV6-2 or TRBV6-3 and TRBJ2-1; no DNA is available, so the TRBD2 call from TCRdb remains unchecked. The germline CDR1 and CDR2 sequences are MNHEY and SVGEGT. The length of the CDR3 is 19 residues. The CDR3 region is CASSYHPPGLAGAYNEQFF.

According to its frequency, this clonotype is medium-sized. The chain couples TRBV6-6 to TRBJ2-1; no DNA is available, so the TRBD1 call from TCRdb remains unchecked. The CDR3 spans 16 residues. CDR1 MNHNY and CDR2 SVGAGI come from the germline V gene (reference sequence). The CDR3: CASSYSVAGGYNEQFF.

The CDR3 sequence: CSVVGQGRGNEQFF. The V call is TRBV29-1, the J call TRBJ2-1; TCRdb gives TRBD1 as the D gene, but with no DNA this cannot be confirmed. The CDR3 length is 14 residues. The germline V gene has CDR1 SQVTM and CDR2 ANQGSEA.

The chain links TRBV5-1 to TRBJ2-2; there is no DNA to check the TCRdb D call of TRBD1. Germline V gene sequence: CDR1 SGHRS, CDR2 YFSETQ. This CDR3 contains 17 residues. CDR3 amino acids: CASSLASDSPNTGELFF.

This chain uses TRBV3-1 with TRBJ1-1; TCRdb picks TRBD1, but there is no DNA to check that call. The germline V gene has CDR1 LGHDT and CDR2 YNNKEL (reference sequence). There are 14 residues in the CDR3. The CDR3 loop reads CASSHPTGNTEAFF. Looking up the rest from reference TRBV3-1 and TRBJ1-1 gives the full variable domain: DTAVSQTPKYLVTQMGNDKSIKCEQNLGHDTMYWYKQDSKKFLKIMFSYNNKELIINETVPNRFSPKSPDKAHLNLHINSLELGDSAVYFCASSHPTGNTEAFFGQGTRLTVV.

The chain couples TRBV6-6 to TRBJ2-7; TCRdb lists TRBD1, though no DNA is available to test this call. The germline CDR1 and CDR2 sequences are MNHNY and SVGAGI (reference sequence). This CDR3 has 13 residues. The CDR3 sequence: CASSYEQGYEQYF.

This clonotype ranks as medium-sized in terms of frequency. The chain recombines TRBV7-2 with TRBJ2-3; TCRdb lists TRBD1, though no DNA is available to test this call. In germline, CDR1 is SGHTA, CDR2 FQGNSA. The CDR3 spans 16 residues. CDR3 sequence reads: CASSLVDRGLTDTQYF.

V and J are TRBV28 and TRBJ2-1; without DNA, the TCRdb call of TRBD1 cannot be checked. This CDR3 region has 16 residues. CDR1 and CDR2 from the germline V gene are MDHEN and SYDVKM. The CDR3 loop reads CASSSPGQGSYNEQFF.

This clonotype is medium-sized by frequency. The rearrangement uses TRBV7-8 and TRBJ1-5; the D call from TCRdb, TRBD1, cannot be confirmed without DNA. Per the germline V gene, CDR1 is SGHVS and CDR2 is FQNEAQ. This CDR3 has 15 amino acids. The CDR3 is CASSVHGTANQPQHF.

This CDR3 is CASSQELEVGMYF. The chain links TRBV3-1 to TRBJ2-7; the D call of TRBD2 rests on TCRdb alone, since no DNA is present to check it. CDR3 length equals 13 residues. The germline gives CDR1 LGHDT, CDR2 YNNKEL (reference sequence).

Frequency places this clonotype as medium-sized. The chain carries TRBV19 and TRBJ1-2. The germline V gene encodes CDR1 LNHDA and CDR2 SQIVND (reference sequence). The CDR3 consists of 18 residues. The CDR3 spells CASSMKLKTEFVIYGYTF.

The chain carries TRBV9 and TRBJ1-1; TCRdb calls TRBD1, which cannot be checked without DNA. This CDR3 region has 14 residues. In germline, CDR1 is SGDLS, CDR2 YYNGEE. The CDR3 region is CASSEGGTPTEAFF.

The chain carries TRBV10-1 and TRBJ2-1; TCRdb indicates TRBD1, and absent DNA this call remains unverified. The CDR3 is made up of 14 amino acids. CDR1 and CDR2 (germline): WNHNN, SYGVQD (reference sequence). The CDR3 is CATMGQGARNEQFF.

Frequency places this clonotype as medium-sized (0.01 to 0.1%). The rearrangement joins TRBV18 to TRBJ2-3; without DNA, the TCRdb call of TRBD2 cannot be checked. The CDR3 has 16 residues. Germline-derived CDR1 and CDR2 are KGHSH and LQKENI. The CDR3 loop reads CASSPGLADLTDTQYF. Supplemented by reference TRBV18 and TRBJ2-3, the full variable domain reads NAGVMQNPRHLVRRRGQEARLRCSPMKGHSHVYWYRQLPEEGLKFMVYLQKENIIDESGMPKERFSAEFPKEGPSILRIQQVVRGDSAAYFCASSPGLADLTDTQYFGPGTRLTVL.

The J gene is TRBJ1-1, the V gene TRBV7-8. CDR1 is SGHVS and CDR2 is FQNEAQ in the germline V gene. This CDR3 spans 13 amino acids. The CDR3 reads CASSLGRTSEAFF.